Presented here are 28 T cell receptor beta chains from one specimen sequenced in a study of blood T cell repertoires in COVID-19. TCRdb's table, derived via immunoSEQ multiplex PCR, lists solely in-frame clones and lacks some. Here the sample spans 95,000 to 120,000 clones, over 70% being singletons. The sequencing sample was made of peripheral blood. These receptors all stem from a man aged 45 to 65 with acute or convalescent COVID-19.

The chain combines TRBV7-3 with TRBJ1-2; TRBD1 aligns across 8 bases. Trimming took 3 bases from V and 8 from J; bases not matched to a gene: 5. This CDR3 is 13 amino acids long. Per the germline V gene, CDR1 is SGHTA and CDR2 is FQGTGA. In DNA form, the CDR3 reads TGTGCCAGCAGCTTCTCAGGACAGGGAGGCTACACCTTC. Amino acids: CASSFSGQGGYTF.

The rearrangement uses TRBV27 and TRBJ1-1, with D possibly TRBD1 on 6 matching bases. V lost 3 bases to trimming and J lost 3 bases, with 11 bases between them. The CDR3 has 14 residues. Germline CDR1 reads MNHEY; CDR2 reads SMNVEV (reference sequence). The CDR3 DNA is TGTGCCAGCAGTTTCCTTAGGACAGACACTGAAGCTTTCTTT. Translating gives CASSFLRTDTEAFF.

This clone was seen just once. This chain links TRBV30 with TRBJ1-1, with 8 nucleotides matching TRBD1. Germline V gene lookup returns CDR1 GTSNPN and CDR2 SVGIG (reference sequence). The CDR3 is 12 amino acids. The J segment lost 8 bases and the V segment lost 2 bases, leaving 4 bases of the junction unmatched. The CDR3 loop reads CAWSSRDREAFF. In DNA form, the CDR3 reads TGTGCCTGGAGTAGCCGGGACAGGGAAGCTTTCTTT.

The gene calls are TRBV2 and TRBJ1-3, with TRBD1 identical over 7 bases. V shed 6 bases, J shed 2 bases, and the junction held 1 base outside the gene matches. The CDR3 sequence is 13 residues long. Germline CDR1 and CDR2: SNHLY and FYNNEI. The CDR3 reads CASRQGAGNTIYF. Written as DNA, the CDR3 is TGTGCCAGCAGGCAGGGGGCTGGAAACACCATATATTTT.

The gene calls are TRBV6-1 and TRBJ2-5; TRBD2 agrees at 7 bases. The CDR3 is made up of 15 amino acids. CDR1 MNHNS and CDR2 SASEGT come from the germline V gene. V gave up 2 bases and J gave up 7 bases; unmatched junction bases: 10. In DNA, the CDR3 is TGTGCCAGCAGTGAACTTGGGGGGGAATTGGGGACCCAGTACTTC. It encodes CASSELGGELGTQYF.

The CDR3 DNA sequence: TGTGCCAGCAGTGACCTGGGGGCGGGGGCCGGCTACACCTTC. Its translation is CASSDLGAGAGYTF. The chain recombines TRBV27 with TRBJ1-2, with D possibly matching TRBD1 (6 bases). CDR1 is MNHEY and CDR2 is SMNVEV in the germline V gene (reference sequence). V lost 5 bases and J 8 bases, leaving 18 bases between the germline ends. This CDR3 spans 14 amino acids.

This clone was seen once. The chain uses TRBV5-1 and TRBJ1-1; D uncertain. Looked up from germline, CDR1 is SGHRS and CDR2 is YFSETQ. V was trimmed by 0 bases and J by 0 bases, leaving 3 bases between them. The CDR3 totals 13 residues. CDR3 protein: CASSLALNTEAFF. DNA of the CDR3: TGCGCCAGCAGCTTGGCATTGAACACTGAAGCTTTCTTT.

This chain joins TRBV9 and TRBJ1-6; 8 bases align to TRBD1. Germline CDR1 SGDLS, CDR2 YYNGEE. The CDR3 consists of 15 residues. V gave up 4 bases and J gave up 6 bases; unmatched junction bases: 6. The CDR3 DNA is TGTGCCAGCAGCAGAGGACAGGGCTCTAATTCACCCCTCCACTTT. Translation: CASSRGQGSNSPLHF.

The V and J genes are TRBV7-3 and TRBJ2-6; D possibly corresponds to TRBD1 (5 bases). The CDR3 covers 14 residues. The V gene's germline CDR1 is SGHTA and CDR2 FQGTGA. With 5 bases removed from V and 4 bases from J, the gap between germline ends came to 9 bases. The chain's CDR3 is CASSLGPGANVLTF. The CDR3 region has the DNA TGTGCCAGCAGCCTGGGGCCCGGGGCCAACGTCCTGACTTTC.

The chain carries TRBV28 and TRBJ1-2; no firm D call. The CDR3 has 14 amino acids. The V end lost 3 bases, the J end lost 5 bases, and 13 bases lay between the germline ends. The germline V gene encodes CDR1 MDHEN and CDR2 SYDVKM. CDR3 amino acids: CASSLPQPPYGYTF. The CDR3 DNA is TGTGCCAGCAGTTTGCCACAGCCCCCGTATGGCTACACCTTC.

J is TRBJ1-2 and V is TRBV6-5, with D possibly matching TRBD1 (6 bases). Trimming left V 6 bases short and J 4 bases short, with 15 bases between. Germline V CDR1 and CDR2: MNHEY, SVGAGI. CDR3 size: 14 residues. The CDR3 loop reads CASSRDIFTYGYTF. In DNA, the CDR3 is TGTGCCAGCAGCCGGGACATTTTTACCTATGGCTACACCTTC.

In its sample, this clone was seen a few times. This chain joins TRBV11-2 and TRBJ1-2; the D is unclear. CDR1 SGHAT and CDR2 FQNNGV come from the germline V gene. The CDR3 length is 13 residues. Trimming cost V 2 bases and J 1 base, with 5 bases left between them. CDR3 residues: CASSLQYNYGYTF. CDR3 DNA sequence: TGTGCCAGCAGCTTACAGTATAACTATGGCTACACCTTC. The variable domain in full, with the rest retrieved from reference TRBV11-2 and TRBJ1-2, is EAGVAQSPRYKIIEKRQSVAFWCNPISGHATLYWYQQILGQGPKLLIQFQNNGVVDDSQLPKDRFSAERLKGVDSTLKIQPAKLEDSAVYLCASSLQYNYGYTFGSGTRLTVV.

V and J are TRBV11-2 and TRBJ1-2, with 8 bases that match TRBD1. The V segment lost 5 bases and the J segment 7 bases; nucleotides outside the gene matches: 9. The germline CDR1 and CDR2 sequences are SGHAT and FQNNGV. CDR3 size: 14 residues. CDR3 region: CASSMIDRGGGYTF. Here the CDR3 DNA reads TGTGCCAGCAGCATGATAGACAGGGGTGGTGGCTACACCTTC. Full variable domain (outside the CDR3, taken from reference TRBV11-2 and TRBJ1-2): EAGVAQSPRYKIIEKRQSVAFWCNPISGHATLYWYQQILGQGPKLLIQFQNNGVVDDSQLPKDRFSAERLKGVDSTLKIQPAKLEDSAVYLCASSMIDRGGGYTFGSGTRLTVV.

The chain combines TRBV12-3 or TRBV12-4 with TRBJ2-3; D unresolved. V lost 2 bases to trimming and J lost 6 bases, with 6 bases between them. The CDR3 consists of 12 residues. The CDR3 protein is CASSLRRDTQYF. Here the CDR3 DNA reads TGTGCCAGCAGTTTACGCCGGGATACGCAGTATTTT.

The J gene is TRBJ2-1, the V gene TRBV28; a possible D gene is TRBD1 (5 bases). The CDR3 has 14 residues. V gave up 5 bases and J gave up 6 bases, with 14 bases separating them. Germline values: CDR1 MDHEN, CDR2 SYDVKM. The CDR3 protein is CASSPRTPGNEQFF. The CDR3 bases are TGTGCCAGCAGTCCGCGGACACCGGGCAATGAGCAGTTCTTC.

The rearrangement links TRBV9 to TRBJ2-7; 11 bases are a match to TRBD1. The V segment lost 3 bases and the J segment 7 bases; nucleotides outside the gene matches: 6. The length of the CDR3 is 14 residues. Germline V gives CDR1 SGDLS, CDR2 YYNGEE. CDR3 protein: CASSERTGGGEQYF. The CDR3 nucleotides are TGTGCCAGCAGCGAAAGGACAGGGGGCGGGGAGCAGTACTTC.

The CDR3 region has the DNA TGTGCCAGCAGCCGCGGGGTAGGAGGGGGCGAGGGGGAGCAGTACTTC. It translates to CASSRGVGGGEGEQYF. The rearrangement links TRBV11-3 to TRBJ2-7; perhaps TRBD1 as D (7 bases). Germline values: CDR1 SGHNT, CDR2 YENEEA. V was trimmed by 5 bases and J by 7 bases, leaving 24 bases between them. There are 16 residues in the CDR3.

The rearrangement uses TRBV10-2 and TRBJ1-2; maybe TRBD1 (6 bases). Per the germline V gene, CDR1 is WSHSY and CDR2 is SAAADI. Deletions cut 6 bases from V and 1 base from J, with 12 bases between. The CDR3 covers 14 residues. In DNA form, the CDR3 reads TGCGCCAGCAGCAGGGACACCCATAACTATGGCTACACCTTC. Its translation is CASSRDTHNYGYTF.

The chain carries TRBV27 and TRBJ1-1; TRBD1 agrees at 7 bases. Germline trimming cut 5 bases from V and 0 bases from J; bases unmatched to any gene: 3. This CDR3 contains 14 residues. Germline V lookup: CDR1 MNHEY, CDR2 SMNVEV (reference sequence). CDR3 sequence (DNA): TGTGCCAGCAGTGCTACAGGGGTGAACACTGAAGCTTTCTTT. Its protein is CASSATGVNTEAFF.

V and J are TRBV19 and TRBJ1-3; D is unclear. CDR3 length equals 14 residues. From germline, CDR1 is LNHDA and CDR2 SQIVND (reference sequence). V lost 0 bases, J lost 0 bases, and 3 bases lay in between. The CDR3 region is CASSIDISGNTIYF. The CDR3 bases are TGTGCCAGTAGTATAGACATCTCTGGAAACACCATATATTTT.

This sequence joins TRBV6-5 and TRBJ1-2, with 7 bases that match TRBD1. The trim removed 7 bases at V and 7 bases at J, leaving 9 bases unmatched. Germline-derived CDR1 and CDR2 are MNHEY and SVGAGI. CDR3 length equals 13 residues. The CDR3, as DNA: TGTGCCAGCACCCCAGGGACAGCGGGTGGCTACACCTTC. Amino acids: CASTPGTAGGYTF.

This sequence joins TRBV7-2 and TRBJ2-5; 11 nucleotides agree with TRBD2. Germline V gene lookup returns CDR1 SGHTA and CDR2 FQGNSA. V lost 6 bases, J lost 7 bases, and 16 bases stayed unmatched. The CDR3 extends over 17 amino acids. The CDR3 region has the DNA TGTGCCAGCAGTTCAACCGGGACTAGCGGCTCCAGGAGGACCCAGTACTTC. The encoded protein is CASSSTGTSGSRRTQYF.

In regard to this clone: Within the sample, other DNA sequences also encode this same CDR3. The chain links TRBV29-1 to TRBJ2-3; D possibly corresponds to TRBD1 (6 bases). The CDR3 length is 10 residues. Germline CDR1 SQVTM, CDR2 ANQGSEA. Deletions cut 7 bases from V and 6 bases from J, with 8 bases between. CDR3 DNA: TGCAGCGCAGGGGCGGATACGCAGTATTTT. It encodes CSAGADTQYF.

The chain recombines TRBV2 with TRBJ1-3, with 10 bases fitting TRBD1. The CDR3 consists of 15 residues. Germline V gives CDR1 SNHLY, CDR2 FYNNEI. V lost 5 bases to trimming and J lost 2 bases; unmatched junction nucleotides: 3. The CDR3 bases are TGTGCCAGCAGTACCGGGACAGGGGCTGGAAACACCATATATTTT. This sequence encodes CASSTGTGAGNTIYF.

The DNA of the CDR3 is TGTGCCAGCAGTGAAGCCACAGGGAATGCGCAGTACGTC. It translates to CASSEATGNAQYV. This rearrangement joins TRBV6-1 to TRBJ2-7, with D perhaps matching TRBD1 (6 bases). Between the trimmed V and J ends, which lost 0 bases and 9 bases, there was a span of 12 bases. The CDR3 spans 13 residues. CDR1 and CDR2 (germline): MNHNS, SASEGT.

The chain links TRBV18 to TRBJ1-2; 10 nucleotides line up with TRBD1. Unmatched junction bases numbered 8, after V lost 4 bases and J lost 0 bases. The CDR3 is 17 residues long. Germline CDR1 reads KGHSH; CDR2 reads LQKENI. The CDR3 region has the DNA TGTGCCAGCTCACGCGGGACAGGGGAAACGACTAACTATGGCTACACCTTC. Its translation is CASSRGTGETTNYGYTF.

This chain links TRBV4-1 with TRBJ2-3, with 12 bases matching TRBD2. The trim removed 4 bases at V and 0 bases at J, leaving 8 bases unmatched. The germline V gene encodes CDR1 MGHRA and CDR2 YSYEKL. This CDR3 contains 18 residues. CDR3 protein: CASSRDSLAGGSTDTQYF. CDR3 coding DNA: TGCGCCAGCAGCCGAGACTCGCTAGCGGGGGGGAGCACAGATACGCAGTATTTT.

V gene TRBV4-1 combines with J gene TRBJ2-7; 8 bases agree with TRBD1. Germline assignment: CDR1 MGHRA and CDR2 YSYEKL. The J segment lost 2 bases and the V segment lost 3 bases, leaving 3 bases of the junction unmatched. The CDR3 is made up of 14 amino acids. The CDR3 nucleotides are TGCGCCAGCAGCCAGGGACAGGCGACCTACGAGCAGTACTTC. Amino acids: CASSQGQATYEQYF.